This TCR beta chain was sequenced during a study of blood T cells in healthy people across ages. Germline V gives CDR1 SGHVS, CDR2 FQNEAQ. The length of the CDR3 is 17 residues. V lost 1 base and J lost 4, with 16 bases in between. A sample-barcoded 5' primer and a J-beta primer mix were used in a second PCR of roughly 7 to 11 cycles. MiXCR, applied by TCRdb to the 5' RACE reads, yields one record per CDR3 protein. The sample consists of some 760,000 distinct CDR3 sequences, roughly 25% of them appearing once. The same sample was also studied in work on T cells of mothers and their children.

Sequencing used blood. V gene TRBV7-8 combines with J gene TRBJ1-4; a possible D gene is TRBD1 (5 bases). This receptor was taken from a boy aged 5-17 years in good health. The CDR3 sequence is CASSLVVRGSGNEKLFF. DNA for the CDR3: TGTGCCAGCAGCTTAGTTGTAAGGGGATCTGGTAATGAAAAACTGTTTTTT.